Listed below are T cell receptor beta chains from one sample, sequenced in a study of T cells and Merkel cell carcinoma outcomes. TCRdb's copy holds only in-frame clones and misses some; the assay was immunoSEQ multiplex PCR. The sample has some 15,000 clones, 85% to 90% seen once; the top ten hold around 7.9%. The sample taken for sequencing was tumor tissue from Merkel cell carcinoma. These receptors were obtained from a human donor with Merkel cell carcinoma. Each CDR3 is given without its conserved first and last residue. The size field is filled for only some rows; it gives once, few, many or a size class.

>.|TRBV2|13|TRBJ1-3
ASSAQTVPGNTIY
>.|TRBV4-1|18|TRBJ2-7
ASSQETALRVGDSSYEQY
>.|TRBV27|10|TRBJ2-2
ASSFAAGELF
>.|TRBV19|11|TRBJ1-5
ASSTGGNQPQH
>.|TRBV28|12|TRBJ2-7
ASSYSGPSYEQY
>.|TRBV5-4|12|TRBJ2-7
ASSLLSGSYEQY
>few|TRBV2|11|TRBJ1-3
ASVGSGENTIY
>.|TRBV11-2|12|TRBJ1-1
ASSLGDRRFEAF
>.|TRBV29-1|9|TRBJ1-2
SVGEIYGYT
>.|TRBV5-6|12|TRBJ1-2
ASNSDRGQRGYT
>.|TRBV7-8|11|TRBJ2-7
VSSLLRGGEQY
>.|TRBV5-1|14|TRBJ2-1
ASSLPGTSGINEQF